This T cell receptor beta chain was found in a study of cytomegalovirus exposure and HLA in healthy donors. Primers: 60 Vbeta forward and 13 Jbeta reverse. TCRdb's copy holds only in-frame clones and misses some; the assay was immunoSEQ multiplex PCR. The table includes 90,000 to 120,000 clones, less than 80% detected once. V shed 8 bases, J shed 1 base, and the junction held 13 bases outside the gene matches. CDR1 and CDR2 from the germline V gene are SGHVS and FNYEAQ. CDR3 size: 16 residues. Overall study findings and caveats: Earlier analysis found most TCR beta V segments productive about 90% or about 30% of the time.

Details on this clone: Its target is not known.

The chain is built from TRBV7-6 and TRBJ2-7, with 8 nucleotides matching TRBD2. The receptor comes from a man aged 25-45 years in good health and CMV-seronegative. Sequencing was done on a sample of PBMCs. CDR3 sequence reads: CASGRGLSGGSYEQYF. The CDR3 nucleotides are TGTGCCAGCGGCAGGGGACTGTCGGGGGGGTCCTACGAGCAGTACTTC. Full variable domain (remainder filled in from reference TRBV7-6 and TRBJ2-7): GAGVSQSPRYKVTKRGQDVALRCDPISGHVSLYWYRQALGQGPEFLTYFNYEAQQDKSGLPNDRFSAERPEGSISTLTIQRTEQRDSAMYRCASGRGLSGGSYEQYFGPGTRLTVT.